Presented here are 11 T cell receptor beta chains from one specimen sequenced in a study of T cell repertoires in aging, cancer and after chemotherapy. TCR beta rearrangements were amplified from peripheral blood genomic DNA. A mixed TRB-A/B primer pool amplified rearranged TRB by multiplex touch-down PCR. One entry per CDR3 protein, called by TCRdb with MiXCR from the multiplex PCR reads. The table has around 2,500 distinct CDR3 sequences, less than 25% seen once. Sequencing was done on a sample of blood. The source of these receptors is a human donor with a solid tumor.

The rearrangement joins TRBV6-5 to TRBJ1-1; D not resolved. Trimming left V 6 bases short and J 6 bases short, with 8 bases between. CDR1 is MNHEY, CDR2 SVGAGI, per germline. The CDR3 is 11 residues long. The CDR3 spells CASRRQSEAFF. The CDR3 DNA reads as TGTGCCAGCAGGAGGCAGTCTGAAGCTTTCTTT.

This chain links TRBV5-1 with TRBJ2-7; D is ambiguous. Trimming stripped 2 bases from V and 2 bases from J, with 5 bases between. Germline loops: CDR1 SGHRS, CDR2 YFSETQ. CDR3 length equals 12 residues. The CDR3 nucleotides read TGCGCCAGCAGCTTTAATGCCTACGAGCAGTACTTC. Protein sequence: CASSFNAYEQYF.

By sample fraction, this clonotype is medium-sized. The chain couples TRBV6-2 or TRBV6-3 to TRBJ2-1, with D possibly being TRBD2 (6 bases). V lost 2 bases to trimming and J lost 9 bases, with 8 bases between them. The CDR3 is made up of 12 amino acids. Germline V gene data show CDR1 as MNHEY and CDR2 as SVGEGT. The CDR3 region has the DNA TGTGCCAGCAGTTACGGACTATTTGAGCAGTTCTTC. Translating gives CASSYGLFEQFF.

The chain employs TRBV12-3 or TRBV12-4 and TRBJ1-1; maybe TRBD1 (5 bases). This CDR3 region has 17 residues. Trimming removed 5 bases from V and 0 bases from J, with 19 bases in between. In DNA, the CDR3 is TGTGCCAGCAGTGCTAGGGACTCGAGGAGGGTGAACACTGAAGCTTTCTTT. Amino acids: CASSARDSRRVNTEAFF.

This clonotype is a singleton in its sample. The gene calls are TRBV20-1 and TRBJ1-1, with D hard to call. V lost 6 bases, J lost 0 bases, and 17 bases lay in between. The CDR3 contains 15 residues. Germline CDR1 is DFQATT and CDR2 is SNEGSKA (reference sequence). DNA for the CDR3: TGCAGTGCCAGGCGGAACGGTGGGTTGAACACTGAAGCTTTCTTT. As protein: CSARRNGGLNTEAFF.

Concerning this clonotype: Since a much larger clone is just one base distant, this may be a read error. The V gene is TRBV6-1, the J gene TRBJ2-3; no definite D call. CDR3 length: 15 amino acids. Germline lookup yields CDR1 MNHNS and CDR2 SASEGT. V gave up 5 bases and J gave up 1 base, with 13 bases separating them. The CDR3 DNA follows: TGTGCCAGCAGTAATCGCGGCCCCGGCACAGATACGCAGTATTTT. It is translated as CASSNRGPGTDTQYF.

The chain combines TRBV28 with TRBJ1-5, with D possibly matching TRBD1 (5 bases). Germline-derived CDR1 and CDR2 are MDHEN and SYDVKM. With 2 bases removed from V and 1 base from J, the gap between germline ends came to 6 bases. The CDR3 has 14 residues. The CDR3 region is CASSLGDSNQPQHF. DNA for the CDR3: TGTGCCAGCAGTTTAGGGGACAGCAATCAGCCCCAGCATTTT.

V and J are TRBV6-1 and TRBJ2-7; tentative D call: TRBD2 (5 bases). The CDR3 sequence is 13 residues long. Germline CDR1 is MNHNS and CDR2 is SASEGT. Trimming stripped 8 bases from V and 5 bases from J, with 16 bases between. The DNA for the CDR3 is TGTGCCAGCTCGAGGGAAGAGCTCAACGAGCAGTACTTC. Translating gives CASSREELNEQYF.

Only a few counts were recorded for this clonotype. This sequence joins TRBV7-9 and TRBJ1-3; D is undetermined. Trimming pared 2 bases from V and 4 bases from J, leaving 12 bases between. The germline CDR1 and CDR2 sequences are SEHNR and FQNEAQ (reference sequence). The CDR3 length is 15 residues. CDR3 protein: CASSLSPVGGNTIYF. In DNA, the CDR3 is TGTGCCAGCAGCTTAAGCCCGGTGGGGGGAAACACCATATATTTT. The variable domain in full, completed from reference TRBV7-9 and TRBJ1-3, reads DTGVSQNPRHKITKRGQNVTFRCDPISEHNRLYWYRQTLGQGPEFLTYFQNEAQLEKSRLLSDRFSAERPKGSFSTLEIQRTEQGDSAMYLCASSLSPVGGNTIYFGEGSWLTVV.

The chain has TRBV7-3 and TRBJ2-2; D remains ambiguous. The CDR3 is 17 residues long. Per germline, CDR1 SGHTA and CDR2 FQGTGA. Trimming removed 1 base from V and 2 bases from J, with 14 bases in between. The CDR3 coding sequence is TGTGCCAGCAGCTTAAGTAGAACCTACCCAAACACCGGGGAGCTGTTTTTT. Amino acid sequence: CASSLSRTYPNTGELFF.

The chain has TRBV7-9 and TRBJ2-2, with 7 positions matching TRBD1. CDR3 size: 11 residues. After removal of 11 bases from V and 6 bases from J, the junction contained 3 bases not matched to a gene. Germline assignment: CDR1 SEHNR and CDR2 FQNEAQ (reference sequence). CDR3 in amino acids: CAGQGAGELFF. The CDR3 DNA is TGTGCCGGGCAGGGGGCCGGGGAGCTGTTTTTT. The variable domain in full, completed from reference TRBV7-9 and TRBJ2-2, reads DTGVSQNPRHKITKRGQNVTFRCDPISEHNRLYWYRQTLGQGPEFLTYFQNEAQLEKSRLLSDRFSAERPKGSFSTLEIQRTEQGDSAMYLCAGQGAGELFFGEGSRLTVL.